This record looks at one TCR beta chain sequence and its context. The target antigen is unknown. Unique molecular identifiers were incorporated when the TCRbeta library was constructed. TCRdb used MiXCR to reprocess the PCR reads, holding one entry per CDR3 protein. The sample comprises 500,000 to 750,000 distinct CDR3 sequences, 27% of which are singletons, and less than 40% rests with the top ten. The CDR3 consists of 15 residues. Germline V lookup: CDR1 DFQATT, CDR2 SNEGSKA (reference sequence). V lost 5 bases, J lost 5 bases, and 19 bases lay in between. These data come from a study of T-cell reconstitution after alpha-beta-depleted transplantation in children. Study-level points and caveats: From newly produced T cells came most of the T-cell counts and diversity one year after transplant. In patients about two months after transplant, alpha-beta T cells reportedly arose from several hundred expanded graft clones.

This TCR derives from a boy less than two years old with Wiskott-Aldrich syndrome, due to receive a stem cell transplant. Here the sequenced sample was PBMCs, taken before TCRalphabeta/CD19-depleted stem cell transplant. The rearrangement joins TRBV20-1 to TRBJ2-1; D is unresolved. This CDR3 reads CSAPKSVPIDNEQFF. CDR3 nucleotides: TGCAGTGCTCCCAAATCAGTCCCGATAGACAATGAGCAGTTCTTC.